This T cell receptor beta chain was recorded in a study of cytomegalovirus exposure and HLA in healthy donors listed by TCRdb under 2017. The study in broad terms: According to an earlier analysis of 550 to 700 of the donors, about 170 million T cells yielded over 90 million unique TCR beta sequences and around 280 Gb of sequence data. Around 330 gigabases of sequencing data and tens of millions of unique TCR sequences made up an early release that covered approximately 650 HLA-typed donors. Of the roughly 400 genotyped donors, around 81% fell in the genetic ancestry cluster associated with self-reported Caucasian donors. The study aimed to test whether signatures of past pathogen exposure could be identified by cataloging public T cell receptors. The T cell repertoires of around 730 subjects were profiled by immunosequencing and related to cytomegalovirus serostatus. Along with the approximately 650-subject first cohort, a separate validation cohort of around 120 different subjects was used. To predict cytomegalovirus infection status, the study combined high-throughput TCR immunosequencing, statistical association of individual TCRs with disease status, and machine learning. A later analysis re-examined previously published TCR beta repertoires from about 700 donors and added high-resolution HLA genotyping to investigate patterns of TCR occurrence. The later analysis used no new phenotypic data to find candidate immune exposures, relying instead on TCR beta sequences and their occurrence across donors. In an earlier analysis of a few hundred of the donors, high-throughput TCR beta sequencing was used to judge whether each TCR beta V gene segment behaved as functional or pseudogenic. Donor age, sex, ethnicity and CMV serostatus were compiled together with the repertoire data. Genome-wide SNP genotypes for about 60% of the 666 donors were used in a later genetic analysis, which treated that subset as a discovery cohort. All discovery cohort repertoires had been generated on a single sequencing platform. HLA typing included class I and class II loci at four-digit resolution. Typing coverage varied by locus: roughly 620-640 donors for A, B, C, DRB1 and DQB1; under 550 for DQA1; around 570 for DPA1; 450 to 480 for DPB1. Roughly 5 DR-DQ haplotypes were handled as single units for association and clustering because linkage in the cohort was strong. On average, about 240,000 unique TCR beta nucleotide sequences were sequenced per donor among some 420 genotyped donors of the cohort, with roughly 20% of those sequences being non-productive. The paper as a whole reports these results and caveats: Assigning TCR associations to individual alleles was difficult when HLA alleles, especially DR and DQ, strongly co-occurred. A later genetic analysis associated a missense DCLRE1C variant with V-gene and J-gene trimming of TCR beta chains, and an independent cohort replicated the association. Compared with equally common non-associated chains, HLA-associated TCR beta chains in a later analysis were more clonally expanded and had lower generation probabilities. It was suggested by the authors that the approach could potentially be generalized to other disease states and immunological phenotypes. An earlier analysis of approximately 530 of the donors showed that most TCR beta V segments appeared in productive rearrangements either about 90% or about 30% of the time, which broadly matched IMGT annotations. In this cohort, only TCR beta chains were sequenced, and detectable features were limited by the absence of alpha or paired-chain data. In a later analysis, 16,951 TCR beta sequences were associated with specific HLA alleles at a false discovery rate of 0.05. Sequencing depth was assumed to be roughly uniform across donors in the presence/absence analyses, though that assumption may not hold. The classifier was reported to diagnose cytomegalovirus status with high specificity and sensitivity in both the original and validation cohorts. A further reported finding was that TCR beta sequences accurately predicted the HLA-A and HLA-B alleles for most subjects in the first cohort. In a later analysis, most CMV-associated TCR beta chains were found to appear HLA-restricted, with HLA associations seemingly driven largely by CMV exposure. A later analysis reported that several top co-occurrence clusters appeared linked to parvovirus B19, influenza, CMV and Epstein-Barr virus. Correlated functional status among segregating V segments might reflect linkage disequilibrium, but an unknown experimental factor could not be ruled out. Most TCR sequences were seen in very few donors, while some public TCRs were found in many individuals. The only immune exposure information available for the cohort was CMV serostatus. Three of the identified cytomegalovirus-associated TCR beta chains were confirmed in vitro to be specific for cytomegalovirus antigens. Some IMGT-functional V segments, including TRBV6-2 and TRBV6-3, could not be distinguished by the 87-base-pair reads and were therefore excluded. In a later analysis, TCR association rates were found to vary across HLA loci, with the most associated TCRs seen for DRB1 alleles and the fewest for HLA-C alleles. A cluster of highly shared sequence variants was judged likely to be a technical artifact of the sequencing pipeline. Because HLA typing was missing for some donors at each locus, association tests included only the typed subset. The earlier analysis of 587 of the donors excluded roughly 17 rarely observed V segments, including chromosome 9 orphons, because counts were too low. The study gave a list of about 160 TCR beta chains associated with cytomegalovirus. According to a later genetic analysis, donors in an Asian-associated ancestry cluster had fewer N-insertions in productive TCRs than the approximately 610-donor mean.

This clone was detected a few times. The antigen it recognizes is unknown. Per-base qualities were not stored, and no clone one base away is much larger. The cohort comprised fewer than 700 healthy bone marrow donors. At the time of sampling, every cohort member was nominally healthy, though immune exposures that went unrecorded were likely present. The donor was CMV seronegative and belonged to the group of around 400 seronegative cohort members. Every donor gave a peripheral blood sample, and the peripheral blood mononuclear cells from that sample were used for TCR beta sequencing. The Qiagen DNeasy Blood Extraction Kit was used to extract genomic DNA from the blood cell samples. Libraries were constructed by the immunoSEQ multiplex PCR assay. A mixture of 60 forward primers for TCR Vbeta segments and 13 reverse primers for TCR Jbeta segments was used in the multiplex PCR. Amplification of the CDR3 region of rearranged TCR beta genes was performed with a multiplex PCR assay on genomic DNA. The amplified TCR beta libraries were sequenced on the Illumina HiSeq System as 87-base-pair reads. The authors' pipeline ran thus. A later analysis tallied tens of millions of unique TCR beta chains across the 610 or so repertoires, and some 10 million of those chains were shared by two or more donors. To remove PCR and sequencing errors, raw reads were error-corrected and collapsed into unique sequences using a nearest-neighbor algorithm that merged closely related sequences. Alignment of CDR3 sequences to IMGT reference sequences was used to assign V, D and J gene segments. Each retained sequence needed at least a six-nucleotide match to both a V gene segment and a J gene segment. Rearrangements were called productive when the CDR3 lacked stop codons and stayed in frame with V and J; all others were non-productive. Following IMGT convention, CDR3 was defined as the stretch from the second conserved V-encoded cysteine to the conserved J-encoded phenylalanine. The earlier analysis of fewer than 700 of the donors excluded sequences that lacked an unambiguous match to a single V gene segment. An earlier analysis of several hundred of the donors called V segments functional above 56.7% productive rearrangements and segregating when the between-donor standard deviation exceeded 5%. A statistical classification framework was developed to diagnose cytomegalovirus status using the catalog of TCR beta chain sequences. In a later analysis, V and J genes were assigned by comparing TCR nucleotide sequences against IMGT/GENE-DB human TR gene sequences. Using the TCRdist pipeline, a later analysis assigned CDR3 sequences along with most-parsimonious VDJ recombination scenarios. A later analysis defined each TCR beta chain by its CDR3 amino acid sequence plus V-gene family, and excluded reads lacking a unique V-gene family. In a later analysis, 450 to 600 highly shared, low-generation-probability nucleotide sequences were removed to address suspected cross-contamination and a sequencing artifact. A later analysis calculated a clonal expansion index for each public chain from normalized within-repertoire ranks of inferred template counts. In a later analysis, generation probabilities were computed using a VDJ recombination model fitted to out-of-frame rearrangements, and the results were checked against IGoR. In a later analysis, hypergeometric tests were used to score TCR-TCR, TCR-HLA and TCR-CMV co-occurrence, with a repertoire-size bias correction applied to TCR pairs. In a later analysis, false discovery rates were estimated by permuting HLA or CMV assignments 20 times. In a later analysis, co-occurring TCRs were grouped using DBSCAN, with TCRdist sequence similarity added in when clustering inside HLA-allele-positive subsets. Repertoires with fewer than 30,000 or more than 120,000 public chains were left out of co-occurrence clustering, as were about five repertoires with anomalous nucleotide sharing. This immuneACCESS table, as held by TCRdb, lists in-frame sequences with V and J called but not all clones. Of the missing ones, under half trace to an unresolved V gene in checked studies; the others have no known cause. V and J calls plus clone size are reproduced from that table; the DNA served to infer D and trimming. This sample gives over 100,000 clones in total; 81% of them show up just once. Of the sample, roughly 2% falls within the top ten clones.

From the cysteine through the phenylalanine, the CDR3 covers 13 amino acids. The retained sequence is limited to the CDR3, 39 bases, with the frame set at the first base. According to the germline V gene (reference sequence), CDR1 reads LNHDA and CDR2 reads SQIVND. V sheds 8 bases and J sheds 7 bases, leaving 14 bases between their ends. The chain joins TRBV19 to TRBJ2-2, with a tentative D gene TRBD1 over 6 matching bases. Specimen: PBMCs. The sequence came from a woman aged 30 to 39 in good health and CMV-seronegative. The CDR3 is CASEQGSGGELFF. The DNA sequence reads TGTGCCAGTGAGCAGGGGTCGGGCGGGGAGCTGTTTTTT.